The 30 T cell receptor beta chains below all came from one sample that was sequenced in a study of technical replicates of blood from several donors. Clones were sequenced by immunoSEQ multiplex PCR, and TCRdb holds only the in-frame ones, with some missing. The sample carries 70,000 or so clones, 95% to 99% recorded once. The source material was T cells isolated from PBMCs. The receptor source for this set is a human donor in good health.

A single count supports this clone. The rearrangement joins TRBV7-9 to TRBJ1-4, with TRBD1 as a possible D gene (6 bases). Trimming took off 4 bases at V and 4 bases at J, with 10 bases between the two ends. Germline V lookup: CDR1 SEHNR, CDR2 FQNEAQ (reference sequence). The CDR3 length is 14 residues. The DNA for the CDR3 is TGTGCCAGCAGCTCGGACAGATTTAATGAAAAACTGTTTTTT. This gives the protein CASSSDRFNEKLFF. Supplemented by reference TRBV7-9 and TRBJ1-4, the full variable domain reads DTGVSQNPRHKITKRGQNVTFRCDPISEHNRLYWYRQTLGQGPEFLTYFQNEAQLEKSRLLSDRFSAERPKGSFSTLEIQRTEQGDSAMYLCASSSDRFNEKLFFGSGTQLSVL.

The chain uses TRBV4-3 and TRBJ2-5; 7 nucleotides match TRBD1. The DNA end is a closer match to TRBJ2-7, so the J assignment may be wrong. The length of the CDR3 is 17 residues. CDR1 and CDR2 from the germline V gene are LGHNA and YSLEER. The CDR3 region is CASSQHYRGKISYEQYF. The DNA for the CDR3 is TGCGCCAGCAGCCAACATTACAGGGGAAAGATCTCCTACGAGCAGTACTTC.

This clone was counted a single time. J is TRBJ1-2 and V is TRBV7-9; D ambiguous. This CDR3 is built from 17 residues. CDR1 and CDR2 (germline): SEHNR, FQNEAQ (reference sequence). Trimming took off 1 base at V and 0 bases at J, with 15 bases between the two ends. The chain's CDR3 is CASSLEGQASANYGYTF. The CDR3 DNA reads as TGTGCCAGCAGCTTAGAAGGCCAGGCCTCAGCTAACTATGGCTACACCTTC.

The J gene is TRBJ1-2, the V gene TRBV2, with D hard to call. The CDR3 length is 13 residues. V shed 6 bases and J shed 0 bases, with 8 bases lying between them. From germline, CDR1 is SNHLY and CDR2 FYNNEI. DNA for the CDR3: TGTGCCAGCAGACAGACTACTAACTATGGCTACACCTTC. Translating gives CASRQTTNYGYTF.

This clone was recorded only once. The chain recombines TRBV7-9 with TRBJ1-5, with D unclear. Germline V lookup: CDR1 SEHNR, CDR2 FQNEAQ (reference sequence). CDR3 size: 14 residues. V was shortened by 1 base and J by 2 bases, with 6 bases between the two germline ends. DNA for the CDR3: TGTGCCAGCAGCTTAGATTCGGGCAATCAGCCCCAGCATTTT. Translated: CASSLDSGNQPQHF.

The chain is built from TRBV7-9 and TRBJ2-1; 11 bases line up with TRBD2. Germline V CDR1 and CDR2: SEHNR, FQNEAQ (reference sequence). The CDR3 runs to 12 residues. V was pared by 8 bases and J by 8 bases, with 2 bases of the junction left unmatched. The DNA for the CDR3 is TGTGCCAGCGTTAGCGGGAGGGATGAGCAGTTCTTC. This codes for CASVSGRDEQFF.

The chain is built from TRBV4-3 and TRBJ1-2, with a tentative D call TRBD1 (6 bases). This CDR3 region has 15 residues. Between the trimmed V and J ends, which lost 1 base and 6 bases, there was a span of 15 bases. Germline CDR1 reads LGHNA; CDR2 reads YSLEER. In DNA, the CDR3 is TGCGCCAGCAGCCAAGTGAGGGGGTCAAAGGATGGCTACACCTTC. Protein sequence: CASSQVRGSKDGYTF.

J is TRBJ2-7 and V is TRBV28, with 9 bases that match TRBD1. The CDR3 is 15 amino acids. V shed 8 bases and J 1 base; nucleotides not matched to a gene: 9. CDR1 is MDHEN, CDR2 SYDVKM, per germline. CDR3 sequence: CASVPGDRDSYEQYF. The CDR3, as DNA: TGTGCCAGCGTCCCGGGGGACAGGGATTCCTACGAGCAGTACTTC.

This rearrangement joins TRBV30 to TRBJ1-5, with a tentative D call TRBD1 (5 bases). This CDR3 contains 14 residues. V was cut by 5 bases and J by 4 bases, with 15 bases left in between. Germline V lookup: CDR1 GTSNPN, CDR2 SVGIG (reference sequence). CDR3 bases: TGTGCCTGGTCCTGGGGGGACGTTAATCAGCCCCAGCATTTT. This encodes CAWSWGDVNQPQHF.

This CDR3 reads CASIQGGAGGGETQYF. The DNA for the CDR3 is TGCGCCAGCATCCAAGGGGGAGCGGGAGGTGGGGAGACCCAGTACTTC. The rearrangement joins TRBV5-1 to TRBJ2-5; 9 bases align to TRBD2. V shed 6 bases and J 5 bases; nucleotides not matched to a gene: 14. The CDR3 runs 16 residues. CDR1 and CDR2 (germline): SGHRS, YFSETQ.

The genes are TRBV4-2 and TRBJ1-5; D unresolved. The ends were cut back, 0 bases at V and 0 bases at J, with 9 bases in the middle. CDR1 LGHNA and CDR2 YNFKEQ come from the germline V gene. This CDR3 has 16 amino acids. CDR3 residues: CASSQEWPHSNQPQHF. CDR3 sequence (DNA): TGTGCCAGCAGCCAAGAGTGGCCACATAGCAATCAGCCCCAGCATTTT.

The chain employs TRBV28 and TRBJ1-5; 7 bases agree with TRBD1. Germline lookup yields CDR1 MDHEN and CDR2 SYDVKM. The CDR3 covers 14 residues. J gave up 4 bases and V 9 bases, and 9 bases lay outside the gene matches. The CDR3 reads CASESRDRNQPQHF. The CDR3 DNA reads TGTGCCAGTGAATCTCGGGACAGAAATCAGCCCCAGCATTTT.

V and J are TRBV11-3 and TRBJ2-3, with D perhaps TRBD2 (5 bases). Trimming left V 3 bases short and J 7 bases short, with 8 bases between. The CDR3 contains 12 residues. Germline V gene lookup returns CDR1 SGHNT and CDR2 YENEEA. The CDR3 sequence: CASSFSENTQYF. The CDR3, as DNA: TGTGCCAGCAGCTTTAGCGAGAATACGCAGTATTTT.

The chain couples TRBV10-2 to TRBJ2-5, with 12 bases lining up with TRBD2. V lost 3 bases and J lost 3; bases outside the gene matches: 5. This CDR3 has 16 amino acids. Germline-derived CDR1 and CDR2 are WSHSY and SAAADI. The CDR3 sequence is CASSDATSGREETQYF. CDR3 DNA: TGCGCCAGCAGTGACGCGACTAGCGGGAGAGAAGAGACCCAGTACTTC.

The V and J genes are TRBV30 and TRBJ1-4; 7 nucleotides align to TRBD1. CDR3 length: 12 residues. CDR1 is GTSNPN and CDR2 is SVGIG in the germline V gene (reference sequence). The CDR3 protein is CGLGQGDEKLFF. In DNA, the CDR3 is TGTGGGCTCGGGCAGGGGGACGAAAAACTGTTTTTT.

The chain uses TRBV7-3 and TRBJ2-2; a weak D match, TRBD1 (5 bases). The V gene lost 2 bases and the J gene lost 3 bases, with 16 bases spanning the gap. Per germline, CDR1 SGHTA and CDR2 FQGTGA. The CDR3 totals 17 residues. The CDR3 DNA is TGTGCCAGCAGCTTATCCCCACCAGGGTTCCACACCGGGGAGCTGTTTTTT. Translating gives CASSLSPPGFHTGELFF.

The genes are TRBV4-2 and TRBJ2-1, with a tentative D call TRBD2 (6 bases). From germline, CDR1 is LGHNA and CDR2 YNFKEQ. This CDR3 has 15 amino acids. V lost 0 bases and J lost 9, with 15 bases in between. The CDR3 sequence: CASSQDTSGRGEQFF. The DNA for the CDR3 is TGTGCCAGCAGCCAAGACACCAGTGGGCGGGGTGAGCAGTTCTTC.

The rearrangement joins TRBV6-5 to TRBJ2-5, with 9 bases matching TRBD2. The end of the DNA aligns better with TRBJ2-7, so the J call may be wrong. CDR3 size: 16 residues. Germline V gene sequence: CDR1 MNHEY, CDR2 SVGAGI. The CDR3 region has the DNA TGTGCCAGCAGTTACCTTGTTCTGGCGGGAGGGTACGAGCAGTACTTC. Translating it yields CASSYLVLAGGYEQYF.

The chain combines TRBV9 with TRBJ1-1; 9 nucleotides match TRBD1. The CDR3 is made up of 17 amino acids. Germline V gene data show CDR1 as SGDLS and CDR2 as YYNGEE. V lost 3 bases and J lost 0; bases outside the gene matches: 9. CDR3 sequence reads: CASSARPGQGLNTEAFF. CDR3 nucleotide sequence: TGTGCCAGCAGCGCAAGACCGGGACAGGGATTGAACACTGAAGCTTTCTTT.

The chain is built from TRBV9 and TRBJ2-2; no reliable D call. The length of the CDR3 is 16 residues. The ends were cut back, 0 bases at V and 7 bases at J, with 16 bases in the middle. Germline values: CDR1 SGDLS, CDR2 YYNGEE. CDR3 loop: CASSVEMRSDHGELFF. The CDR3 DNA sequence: TGTGCCAGCAGCGTAGAGATGAGAAGCGACCACGGGGAGCTGTTTTTT. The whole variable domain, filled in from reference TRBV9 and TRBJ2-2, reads DSGVTQTPKHLITATGQRVTLRCSPRSGDLSVYWYQQSLDQGLQFLIQYYNGEERAKGNILERFSAQQFPDLHSELNLSSLELGDSALYFCASSVEMRSDHGELFFGEGSRLTVL.

In DNA, the CDR3 is TGTGCCAGCAGCTCACTTCTAGCGGGCGCTCCCACCACAGATACGCAGTATTTT. This codes for CASSSLLAGAPTTDTQYF. The chain has TRBV5-6 and TRBJ2-3, with 8 bases lining up with TRBD2. The CDR3 consists of 18 residues. Trimming at V came to 3 bases and at J to 2 bases, leaving 14 bases not matched to a gene. CDR1 and CDR2 (germline): SGHDT, YYEEEE.

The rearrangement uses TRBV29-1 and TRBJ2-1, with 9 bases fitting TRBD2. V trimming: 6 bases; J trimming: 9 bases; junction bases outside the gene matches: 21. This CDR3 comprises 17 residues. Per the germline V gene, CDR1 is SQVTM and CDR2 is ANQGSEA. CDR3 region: CSVPSPTSGYKWGEQFF. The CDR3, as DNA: TGCAGCGTACCAAGCCCTACTAGCGGGTATAAATGGGGTGAGCAGTTCTTC.

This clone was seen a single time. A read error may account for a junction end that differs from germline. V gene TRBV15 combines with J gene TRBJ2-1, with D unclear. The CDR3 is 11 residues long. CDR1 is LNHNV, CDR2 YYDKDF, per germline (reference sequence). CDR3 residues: CATSSYNEQFF. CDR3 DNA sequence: TGTGCCACCAGCTCATACAACGAGCAGTTCTTC.

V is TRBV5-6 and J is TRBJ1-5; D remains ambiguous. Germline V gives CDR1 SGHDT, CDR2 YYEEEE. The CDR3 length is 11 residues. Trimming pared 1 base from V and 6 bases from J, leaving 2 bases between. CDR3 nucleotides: TGTGCCAGCAGCTTGCGTCAGCCCCAGCATTTT. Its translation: CASSLRQPQHF.

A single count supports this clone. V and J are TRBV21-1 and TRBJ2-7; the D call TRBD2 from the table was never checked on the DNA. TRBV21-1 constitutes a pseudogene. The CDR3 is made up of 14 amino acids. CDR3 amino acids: CASSKVILAGKVYF. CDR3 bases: TGTGCCAGCAGCAAAGTAATCCTAGCGGGAAAGGTTTACTTC.

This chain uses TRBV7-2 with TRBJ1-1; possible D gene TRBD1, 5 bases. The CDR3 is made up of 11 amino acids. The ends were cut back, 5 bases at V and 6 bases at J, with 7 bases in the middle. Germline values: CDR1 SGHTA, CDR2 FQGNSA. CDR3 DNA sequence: TGTGCCAGCAGCCCGGGGGCTGAAGCTTTCTTT. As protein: CASSPGAEAFF.

CDR3 in amino acids: CASSKSGSSYNEQFF. The CDR3 DNA reads as TGTGCCAGCAGCAAAAGCGGGAGCTCCTACAATGAGCAGTTCTTC. The rearrangement uses TRBV9 and TRBJ2-1, with 8 bases matching TRBD2. CDR1 is SGDLS and CDR2 is YYNGEE in the germline V gene. The CDR3 contains 15 residues. V lost 4 bases to trimming and J lost 0 bases; unmatched junction nucleotides: 3.

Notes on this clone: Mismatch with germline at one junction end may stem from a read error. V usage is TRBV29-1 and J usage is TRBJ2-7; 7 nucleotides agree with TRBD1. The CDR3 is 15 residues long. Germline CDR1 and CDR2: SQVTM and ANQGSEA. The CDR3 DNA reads TGCAGCGTGGAAGGGCCGGGACAGAGCTCCTACGAGCAGTACTTC. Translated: CSVEGPGQSSYEQYF.

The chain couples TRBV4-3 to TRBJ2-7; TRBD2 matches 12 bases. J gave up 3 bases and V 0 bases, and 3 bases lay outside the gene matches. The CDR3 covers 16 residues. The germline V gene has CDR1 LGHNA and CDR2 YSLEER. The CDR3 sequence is CASSQDETSGSYEQYF. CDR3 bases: TGCGCCAGCAGCCAAGATGAGACTAGCGGGAGCTACGAGCAGTACTTC.

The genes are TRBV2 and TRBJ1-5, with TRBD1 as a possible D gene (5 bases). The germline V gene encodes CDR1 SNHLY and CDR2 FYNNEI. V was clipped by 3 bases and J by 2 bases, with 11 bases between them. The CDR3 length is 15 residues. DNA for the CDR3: TGTGCCAGCAGTGATCCAGGGATGGGCAATCAGCCCCAGCATTTT. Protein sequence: CASSDPGMGNQPQHF.